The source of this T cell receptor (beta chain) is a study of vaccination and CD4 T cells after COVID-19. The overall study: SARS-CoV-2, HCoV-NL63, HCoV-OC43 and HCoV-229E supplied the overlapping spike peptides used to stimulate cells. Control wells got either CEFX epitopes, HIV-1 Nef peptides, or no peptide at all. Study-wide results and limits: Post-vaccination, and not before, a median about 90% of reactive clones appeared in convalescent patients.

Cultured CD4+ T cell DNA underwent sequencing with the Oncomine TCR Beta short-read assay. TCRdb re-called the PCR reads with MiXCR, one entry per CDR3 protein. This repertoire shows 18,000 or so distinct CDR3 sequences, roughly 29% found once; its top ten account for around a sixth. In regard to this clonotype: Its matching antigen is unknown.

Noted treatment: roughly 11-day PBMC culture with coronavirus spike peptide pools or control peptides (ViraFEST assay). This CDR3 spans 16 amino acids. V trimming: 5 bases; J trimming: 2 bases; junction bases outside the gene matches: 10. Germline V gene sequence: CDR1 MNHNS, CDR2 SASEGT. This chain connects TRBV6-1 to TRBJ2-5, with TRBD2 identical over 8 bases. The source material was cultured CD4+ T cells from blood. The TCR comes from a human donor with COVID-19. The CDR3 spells CASSMVPAGVQETQYF. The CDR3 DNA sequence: TGTGCCAGCAGTATGGTCCCAGCGGGGGTTCAAGAGACCCAGTACTTC.